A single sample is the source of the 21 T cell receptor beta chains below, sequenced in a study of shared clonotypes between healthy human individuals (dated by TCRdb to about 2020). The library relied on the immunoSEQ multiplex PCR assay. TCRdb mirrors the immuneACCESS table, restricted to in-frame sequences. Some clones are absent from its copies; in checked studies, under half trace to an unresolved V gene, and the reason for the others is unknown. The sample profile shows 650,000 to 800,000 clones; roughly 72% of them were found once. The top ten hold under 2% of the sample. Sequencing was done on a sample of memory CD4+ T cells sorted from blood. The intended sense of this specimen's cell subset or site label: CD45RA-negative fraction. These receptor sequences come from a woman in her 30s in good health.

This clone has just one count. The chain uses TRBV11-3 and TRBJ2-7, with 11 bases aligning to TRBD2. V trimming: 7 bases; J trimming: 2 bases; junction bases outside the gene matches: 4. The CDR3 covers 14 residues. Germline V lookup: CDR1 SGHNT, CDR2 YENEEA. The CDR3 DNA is TGTGCCAGCAACACACTAGCGGGAGCCTACGAGCAGTACTTC. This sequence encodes CASNTLAGAYEQYF. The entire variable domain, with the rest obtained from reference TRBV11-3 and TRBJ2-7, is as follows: EAGVVQSPRYKIIEKKQPVAFWCNPISGHNTLYWYLQNLGQGPELLIRYENEEAVDDSQLPKDRFSAERLKGVDSTLKIQPAELGDSAVYLCASNTLAGAYEQYFGPGTRLTVT.

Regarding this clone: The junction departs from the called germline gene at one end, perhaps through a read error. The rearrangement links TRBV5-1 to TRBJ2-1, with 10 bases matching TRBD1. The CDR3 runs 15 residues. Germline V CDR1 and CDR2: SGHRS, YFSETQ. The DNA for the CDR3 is TGCGCCAGCAGTTTGGCCGGGACAGGGGTCAATGAGCAGTTCTTC. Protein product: CASSLAGTGVNEQFF.

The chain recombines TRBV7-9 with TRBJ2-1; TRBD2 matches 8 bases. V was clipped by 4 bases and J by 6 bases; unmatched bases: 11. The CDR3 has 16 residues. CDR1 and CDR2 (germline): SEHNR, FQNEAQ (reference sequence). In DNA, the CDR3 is TGTGCCAGCAGCTCCAAGGGCGGGAGGATATCCAATGAGCAGTTCTTC. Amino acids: CASSSKGGRISNEQFF.

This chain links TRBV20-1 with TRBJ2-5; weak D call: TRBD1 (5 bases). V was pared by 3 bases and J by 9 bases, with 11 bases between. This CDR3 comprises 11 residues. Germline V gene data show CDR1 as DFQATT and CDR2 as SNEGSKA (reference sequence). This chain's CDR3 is CSARVDIAQYF. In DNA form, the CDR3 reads TGCAGTGCTAGGGTGGACATAGCCCAGTACTTC.

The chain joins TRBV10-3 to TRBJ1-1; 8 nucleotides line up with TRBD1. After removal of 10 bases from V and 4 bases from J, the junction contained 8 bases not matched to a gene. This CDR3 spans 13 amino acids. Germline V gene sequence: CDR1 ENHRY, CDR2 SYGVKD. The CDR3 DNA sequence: TGTGCCACACAGGGACAGGAGGGCACTGAAGCTTTCTTT. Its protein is CATQGQEGTEAFF.

The CDR3 bases are TGTGCCAGTAGTCCGGCATCGAGGACTAGCGGAGAGACCCAGTACTTC. This encodes CASSPASRTSGETQYF. This sequence joins TRBV19 and TRBJ2-5, with TRBD2 identical over 10 bases. V lost 5 bases, J lost 4 bases, and 10 bases stayed unmatched. The CDR3 loop spans 16 amino acids. The V gene's germline CDR1 is LNHDA and CDR2 SQIVND (reference sequence).

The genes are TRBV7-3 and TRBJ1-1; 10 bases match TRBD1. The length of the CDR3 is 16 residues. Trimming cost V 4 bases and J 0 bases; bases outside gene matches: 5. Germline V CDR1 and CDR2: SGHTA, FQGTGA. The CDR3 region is CASSSTGQGMNTEAFF. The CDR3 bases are TGTGCCAGCAGCTCTACGGGACAGGGGATGAACACTGAAGCTTTCTTT.

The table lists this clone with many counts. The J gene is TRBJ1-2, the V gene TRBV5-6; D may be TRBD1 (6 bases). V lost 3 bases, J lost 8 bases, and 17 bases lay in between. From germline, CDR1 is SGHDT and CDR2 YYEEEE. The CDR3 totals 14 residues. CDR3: CASSWNRELTGYTF. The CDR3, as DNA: TGTGCCAGCAGCTGGAACAGGGAGCTCACCGGCTACACCTTC. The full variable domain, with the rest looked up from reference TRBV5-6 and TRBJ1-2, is DAGVTQSPTHLIKTRGQQVTLRCSPKSGHDTVSWYQQALGQGPQFIFQYYEEEERQRGNFPDRFSGHQFPNYSSELNVNALLLGDSALYLCASSWNRELTGYTFGSGTRLTVV.

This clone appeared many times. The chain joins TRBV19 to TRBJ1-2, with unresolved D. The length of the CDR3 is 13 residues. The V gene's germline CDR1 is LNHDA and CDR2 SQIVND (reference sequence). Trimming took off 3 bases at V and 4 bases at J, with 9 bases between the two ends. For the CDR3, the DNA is TGTGCCAGTAGTATTGCAGTTTTCTATGGCTACACCTTC. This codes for CASSIAVFYGYTF.

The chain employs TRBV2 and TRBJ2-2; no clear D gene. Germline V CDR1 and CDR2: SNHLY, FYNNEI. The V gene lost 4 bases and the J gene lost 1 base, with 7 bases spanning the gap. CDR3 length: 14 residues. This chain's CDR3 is CASSGGLNTGELFF. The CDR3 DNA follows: TGTGCCAGCAGTGGAGGCCTGAACACCGGGGAGCTGTTTTTT.

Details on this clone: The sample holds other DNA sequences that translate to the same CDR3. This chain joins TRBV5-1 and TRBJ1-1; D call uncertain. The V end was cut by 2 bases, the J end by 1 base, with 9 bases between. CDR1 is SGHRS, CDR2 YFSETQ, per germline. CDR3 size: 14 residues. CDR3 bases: TGCGCCAGCAGCTTAGGTCAGCCGAACACTGAAGCTTTCTTT. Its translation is CASSLGQPNTEAFF. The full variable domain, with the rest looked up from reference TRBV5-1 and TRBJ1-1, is KAGVTQTPRYLIKTRGQQVTLSCSPISGHRSVSWYQQTPGQGLQFLFEYFSETQRNKGNFPGRFSGRQFSNSRSEMNVSTLELGDSALYLCASSLGQPNTEAFFGQGTRLTVV.

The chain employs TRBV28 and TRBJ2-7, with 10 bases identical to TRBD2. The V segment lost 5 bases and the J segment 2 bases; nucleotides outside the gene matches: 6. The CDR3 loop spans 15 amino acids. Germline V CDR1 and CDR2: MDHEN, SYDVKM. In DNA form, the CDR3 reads TGTGCCAGCAGTCCGGGGACTAGCGCGACCTACGAGCAGTACTTC. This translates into CASSPGTSATYEQYF.

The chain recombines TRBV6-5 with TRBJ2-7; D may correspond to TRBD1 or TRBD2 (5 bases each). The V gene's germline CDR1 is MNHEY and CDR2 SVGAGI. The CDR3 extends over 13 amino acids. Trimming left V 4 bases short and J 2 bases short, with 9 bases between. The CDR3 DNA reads TGTGCCAGCAGTTGGGACCGCACCTACGAGCAGTACTTC. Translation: CASSWDRTYEQYF.

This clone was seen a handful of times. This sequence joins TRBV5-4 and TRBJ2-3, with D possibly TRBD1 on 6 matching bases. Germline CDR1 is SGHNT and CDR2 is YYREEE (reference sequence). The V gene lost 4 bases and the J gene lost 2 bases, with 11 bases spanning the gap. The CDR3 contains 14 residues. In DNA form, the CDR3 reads TGTGCCAGCAGCAGGGGGAGTTTCACAGATACGCAGTATTTT. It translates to CASSRGSFTDTQYF.

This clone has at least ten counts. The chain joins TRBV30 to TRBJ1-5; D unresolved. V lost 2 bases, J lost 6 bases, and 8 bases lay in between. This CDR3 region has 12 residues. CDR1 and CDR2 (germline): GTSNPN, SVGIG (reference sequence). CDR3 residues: CAWSNGLQPQHF. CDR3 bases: TGTGCCTGGAGTAATGGGCTTCAGCCCCAGCATTTT.

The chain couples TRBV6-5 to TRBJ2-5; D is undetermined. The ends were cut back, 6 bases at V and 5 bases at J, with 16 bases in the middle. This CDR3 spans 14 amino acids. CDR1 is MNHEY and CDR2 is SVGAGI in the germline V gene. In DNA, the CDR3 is TGTGCCAGCAGCCCGGGTGGTGGGCGTGAGACCCAGTACTTC. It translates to CASSPGGGRETQYF.

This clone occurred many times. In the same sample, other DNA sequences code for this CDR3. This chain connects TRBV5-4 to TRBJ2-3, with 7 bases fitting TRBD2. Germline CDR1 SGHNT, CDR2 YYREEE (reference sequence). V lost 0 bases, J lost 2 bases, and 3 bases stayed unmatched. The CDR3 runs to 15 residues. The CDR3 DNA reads TGTGCCAGCAGCTTGGCCCTAGCGGCCACAGATACGCAGTATTTT. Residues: CASSLALAATDTQYF.

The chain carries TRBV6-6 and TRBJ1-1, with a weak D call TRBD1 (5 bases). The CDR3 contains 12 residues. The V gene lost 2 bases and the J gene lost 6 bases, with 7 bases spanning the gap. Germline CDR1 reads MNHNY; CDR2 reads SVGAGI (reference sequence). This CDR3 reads CASSYPGAEAFF. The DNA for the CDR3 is TGTGCCAGCAGTTACCCGGGGGCTGAAGCTTTCTTT.

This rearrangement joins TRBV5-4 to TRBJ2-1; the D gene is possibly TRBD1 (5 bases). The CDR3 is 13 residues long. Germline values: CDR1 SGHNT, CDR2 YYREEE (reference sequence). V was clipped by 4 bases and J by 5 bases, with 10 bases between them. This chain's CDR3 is CASSPRTNNEQFF. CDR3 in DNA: TGTGCCAGCAGCCCACGGACAAACAATGAGCAGTTCTTC.

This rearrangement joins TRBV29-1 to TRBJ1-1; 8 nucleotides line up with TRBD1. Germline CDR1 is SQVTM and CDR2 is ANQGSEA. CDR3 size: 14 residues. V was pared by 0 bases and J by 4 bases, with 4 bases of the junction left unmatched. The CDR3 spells CSVEEQQGGTEAFF. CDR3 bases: TGCAGCGTTGAAGAACAACAGGGGGGCACTGAAGCTTTCTTT.

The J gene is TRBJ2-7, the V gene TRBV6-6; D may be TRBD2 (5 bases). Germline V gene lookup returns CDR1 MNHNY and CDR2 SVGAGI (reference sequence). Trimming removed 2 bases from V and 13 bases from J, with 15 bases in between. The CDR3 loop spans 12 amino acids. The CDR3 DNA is TGTGCCAGCAGTTACAACCTTCGGGAACCATACTTC. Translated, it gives CASSYNLREPYF.